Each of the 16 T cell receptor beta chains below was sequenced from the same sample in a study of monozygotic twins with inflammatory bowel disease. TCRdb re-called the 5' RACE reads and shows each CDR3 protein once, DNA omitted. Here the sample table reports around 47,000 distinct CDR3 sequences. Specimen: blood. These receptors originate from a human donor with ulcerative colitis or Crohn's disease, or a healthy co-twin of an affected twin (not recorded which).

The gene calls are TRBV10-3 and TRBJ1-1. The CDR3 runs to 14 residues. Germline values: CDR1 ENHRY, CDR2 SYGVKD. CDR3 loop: CAIRGPTVGTEAFF.

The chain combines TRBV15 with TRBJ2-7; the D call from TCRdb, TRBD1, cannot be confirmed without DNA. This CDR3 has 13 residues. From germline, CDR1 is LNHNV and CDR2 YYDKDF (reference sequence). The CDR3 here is CATSTQGVSEQYF. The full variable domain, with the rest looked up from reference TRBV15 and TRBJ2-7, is DAMVIQNPRYQVTQFGKPVTLSCSQTLNHNVMYWYQQKSSQAPKLLFHYYDKDFNNEADTPDNFQSRRPNTSFCFLDIRSPGLGDTAMYLCATSTQGVSEQYFGPGTRLTVT.

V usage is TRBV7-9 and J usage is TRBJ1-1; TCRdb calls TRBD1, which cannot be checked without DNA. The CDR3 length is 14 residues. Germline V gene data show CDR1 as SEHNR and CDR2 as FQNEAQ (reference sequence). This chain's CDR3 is CASSTRGGNAEAFF.

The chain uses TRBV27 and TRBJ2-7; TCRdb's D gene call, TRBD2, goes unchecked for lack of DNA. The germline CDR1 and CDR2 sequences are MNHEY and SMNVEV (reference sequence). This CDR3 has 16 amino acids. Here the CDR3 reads CASSSLGEASSYEQYF.

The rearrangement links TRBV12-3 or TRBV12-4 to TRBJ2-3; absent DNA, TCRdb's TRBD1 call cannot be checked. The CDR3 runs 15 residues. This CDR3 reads CASSSQGQGTDTQYF.

CDR3 sequence: CASSLVGQVGQPQHF. The genes are TRBV12-3 or TRBV12-4 and TRBJ1-5; with no DNA, the TCRdb D assignment of TRBD1 cannot be verified. CDR3 length equals 15 residues.

This chain's CDR3 is CSVGEGPYEQYF. The rearrangement joins TRBV29-1 to TRBJ2-7; TCRdb picks TRBD1, but there is no DNA to check that call. This CDR3 region has 12 residues. The V gene's germline CDR1 is SQVTM and CDR2 ANQGSEA.

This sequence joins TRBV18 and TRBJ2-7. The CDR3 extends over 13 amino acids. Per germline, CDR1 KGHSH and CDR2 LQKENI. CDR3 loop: CASSPSTGYEQYF.

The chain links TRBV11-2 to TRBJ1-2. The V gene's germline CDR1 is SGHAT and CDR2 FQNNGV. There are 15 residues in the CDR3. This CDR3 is CASSLLAGSFYGYTF.

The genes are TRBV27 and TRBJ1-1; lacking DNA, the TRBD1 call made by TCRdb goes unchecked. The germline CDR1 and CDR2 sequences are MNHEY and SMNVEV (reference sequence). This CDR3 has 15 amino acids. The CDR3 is CASSPWDRGNTEAFF.

The CDR3 protein is CASSPGLAEGNEQFF. V usage is TRBV18 and J usage is TRBJ2-1; checking the TCRdb D call of TRBD2 is not possible without DNA. The length of the CDR3 is 15 residues. Per the germline V gene, CDR1 is KGHSH and CDR2 is LQKENI.

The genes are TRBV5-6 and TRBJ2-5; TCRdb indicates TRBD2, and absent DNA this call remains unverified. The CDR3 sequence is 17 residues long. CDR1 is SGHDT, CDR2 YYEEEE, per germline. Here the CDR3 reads CASSLSGTSGGLKTQYF.

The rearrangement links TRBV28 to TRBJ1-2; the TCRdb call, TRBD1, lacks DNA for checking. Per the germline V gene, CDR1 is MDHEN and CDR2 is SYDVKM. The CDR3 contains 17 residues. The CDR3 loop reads CASSLSAGTQGSGGYTF.

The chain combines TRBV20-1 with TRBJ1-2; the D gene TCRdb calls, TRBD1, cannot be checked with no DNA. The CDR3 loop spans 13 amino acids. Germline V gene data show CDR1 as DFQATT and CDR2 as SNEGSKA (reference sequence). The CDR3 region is CSARRGRDGGYTF.

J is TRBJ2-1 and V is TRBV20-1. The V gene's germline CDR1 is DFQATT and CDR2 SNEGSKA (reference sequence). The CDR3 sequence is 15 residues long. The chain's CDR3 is CSARWLSSSYNEQFF.

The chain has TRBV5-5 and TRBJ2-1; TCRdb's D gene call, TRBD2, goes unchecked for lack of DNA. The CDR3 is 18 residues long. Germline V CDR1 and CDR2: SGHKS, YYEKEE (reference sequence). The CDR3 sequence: CASSPTSGSGGSYNEQFF.